The 8 T cell receptor beta chains below were found in one sample sequenced in a study of glioma-infiltrating T cells after dendritic cell vaccination. Stated time point: after dendritic cell vaccination, including at tumor progression/relapse. Method: immunoSEQ multiplex PCR; TCRdb's copy keeps in-frame clones and lacks some. This table holds 65,000 or so clones, around nine tenths found once. The material was blood, obtained after dendritic cell vaccination. All receptors come from a human donor with glioblastoma.

V gene TRBV27 combines with J gene TRBJ1-1, with a possible D match to TRBD1 (5 bases). The V and J ends lost 7 bases and 0 bases respectively, with 15 bases between them. This CDR3 is built from 15 residues. Germline values: CDR1 MNHEY, CDR2 SMNVEV (reference sequence). The CDR3 DNA is TGTGCCAGCAAACGCCCGGGGGTCATGAACACTGAAGCTTTCTTT. This encodes CASKRPGVMNTEAFF.

The sample holds one count of this clone. V is TRBV2 and J is TRBJ2-1; maybe TRBD1 (5 bases). The V gene's germline CDR1 is SNHLY and CDR2 FYNNEI. V lost 4 bases and J 2 bases, leaving 12 bases between the germline ends. The CDR3 is 15 residues long. In DNA, the CDR3 is TGTGCCAGCAGTGGGTCAGGGCTTACCTACAATGAGCAGTTCTTC. Encoded protein: CASSGSGLTYNEQFF.

The rearrangement uses TRBV14 and TRBJ2-1; tentatively, D is TRBD2 (6 bases). CDR1 and CDR2 from the germline V gene are SGHDN and FVKESK. This CDR3 is built from 13 residues. The V end was cut by 0 bases, the J end by 10 bases, with 10 bases between. In DNA, the CDR3 is TGTGCCAGCAGCCAAGATCGGGGGAGGGAGCAGTTCTTC. Residues: CASSQDRGREQFF. Full variable domain (rest looked up from reference TRBV14 and TRBJ2-1): EAGVTQFPSHSVIEKGQTVTLRCDPISGHDNLYWYRRVMGKEIKFLLHFVKESKQDESGMPNNRFLAERTGGTYSTLKVQPAELEDSGVYFCASSQDRGREQFFGPGTRLTVL.

The CDR3 sequence is CASKEGSAEAFF. The CDR3 bases are TGTGCCAGTAAAGAGGGTTCCGCTGAAGCTTTCTTT. The chain employs TRBV19 and TRBJ1-1; D ambiguous. V lost 7 bases and J 6 bases, leaving 12 bases between the germline ends. The CDR3 totals 12 residues. Germline values: CDR1 LNHDA, CDR2 SQIVND (reference sequence).

The gene calls are TRBV30 and TRBJ1-1; D gene uncertain. CDR1 GTSNPN and CDR2 SVGIG come from the germline V gene (reference sequence). Trimming took off 1 base at V and 6 bases at J, with 15 bases between the two ends. This CDR3 is 14 amino acids long. In nucleotides, the CDR3 is TGTGCCTGGAGTGGTGATCGAGGGATCGCTGAAGCTTTCTTT. Amino acid sequence: CAWSGDRGIAEAFF.

CDR3 residues: CASSGDRGANQPQHF. CDR3 DNA: TGTGCCAGCAGCGGCGACAGGGGGGCAAATCAGCCCCAGCATTTT. The chain recombines TRBV7-2 with TRBJ1-5, with 9 bases identical to TRBD1. Germline V lookup: CDR1 SGHTA, CDR2 FQGNSA. Germline trimming cut 5 bases from V and 4 bases from J; bases unmatched to any gene: 6. The CDR3 sequence is 15 residues long.

The chain employs TRBV7-3 and TRBJ1-1, with D possibly TRBD1 on 5 matching bases. The germline V and J ends were trimmed by 6 bases and 1 base, with 6 bases remaining between them. Germline V gives CDR1 SGHTA, CDR2 FQGTGA. CDR3 length: 12 amino acids. CDR3 amino acids: CASRGGNTEAFF. The DNA for the CDR3 is TGTGCCAGCAGGGGGGGGAACACTGAAGCTTTCTTT.

J is TRBJ2-5 and V is TRBV30; D possibly corresponds to TRBD2 (5 bases). This CDR3 is built from 13 residues. Germline V lookup: CDR1 GTSNPN, CDR2 SVGIG (reference sequence). Between the trimmed V and J ends, which lost 1 base and 2 bases, there was a span of 8 bases. As DNA, the CDR3 is TGTGCCTGGAGTGCGCAGCGGCAAGAGACCCAGTACTTC. Its translation: CAWSAQRQETQYF.